The clone carrying this T cell receptor beta chain appeared many times. Time point reported: patch test 3, about 24 weeks after DPC sensitization. The treatment denotes: therapeutic diphenylcyclopropenone sensitization with weekly scalp DPC. The starting material, unfractionated whole blood, was used for total RNA extraction. Each CDR3 protein gets one entry after TCRdb re-called the RACE reads with MiXCR. The sample holds about 30,000 distinct CDR3 sequences, 4.5% to 7.5% seen once. The CDR3 runs 13 residues. The germline V and J ends were trimmed by 0 bases and 8 bases, with 7 bases remaining between them. These data come from a study of human T cells and chemical hapten exposure. In the study overall: Patch tests of 0.01% DPC on the upper back were read at 6 days. The patients, most of them female, presented with alopecia areata, totalis or universalis.

Sequencing used whole blood, obtained in connection with sensitization to the hapten diphenylcyclopropenone (DPC). This clonotype was sampled from a man aged 30 to 45 with alopecia areata. Some clones in this sample may be carry-over from other donors' samples. This rearrangement joins TRBV12-3 or TRBV12-4 to TRBJ1-4; D unclear. The CDR3 loop is CASSLAGGEKLFF. In DNA form, the CDR3 reads TGTGCCAGCAGTTTAGCAGGCGGGGAAAAACTGTTTTTT.